These T cell receptor beta chains were read from a single sample in a study of cytomegalovirus exposure and HLA in healthy donors. Clones were read by immunoSEQ multiplex PCR, and TCRdb kept only the in-frame ones, dropping some. The table shows about 170,000 clones, with about three quarters occurring only once. Sequenced: PBMCs. The receptors stem from a woman between 50 and 59 years old in good health and CMV-seropositive. Each CDR3 is given with its conserved first and last residue. D genes are given only for firm matches. Where a row states a size, it is once, few, many or the class of an expanded clone; other rows omit it.

D gene	CDR3 length	J gene	V gene	clone size	CDR3 protein	CDR3 DNA
TRBD2	17	TRBJ2-1	TRBV5-1	few	CASSLESLAVSYNEQFF	TGCGCCAGCAGCCTGGAGTCACTAGCGGTATCCTACAATGAGCAGTTCTTC
TRBD1	14	TRBJ1-2	TRBV28	-	CASSLRDRTYGYTF	TGTGCCAGCAGTTTAAGGGACAGGACGTATGGCTACACCTTC
TRBD1	16	TRBJ1-2	TRBV6-1	-	CASSEANTGTVYGYTF	TGTGCCAGCAGTGAAGCGAATACCGGGACAGTTTATGGCTACACCTTC
-	11	TRBJ2-7	TRBV6-5	-	CASSSKYEQYF	TGTGCCAGCAGTTCTAAGTACGAGCAGTACTTC
-	14	TRBJ2-2	TRBV7-2	-	CASSSSIQGGELFF	TGTGCCAGCAGCTCTTCGATCCAGGGCGGGGAGCTGTTTTTT
-	15	TRBJ2-3	TRBV10-3	-	CATATGTSSTDTQYF	TGTGCCACCGCCACCGGGACTTCGAGCACAGATACGCAGTATTTT
-	16	TRBJ1-5	TRBV18	-	CASSPRGGGAEQPQHF	TGTGCCAGCTCACCACGGGGAGGGGGAGCGGAGCAGCCCCAGCATTTT
-	11	TRBJ1-1	TRBV29-1	-	CSVGTYTEAFF	TGCAGCGTAGGGACATACACTGAAGCTTTCTTT
-	14	TRBJ2-7	TRBV27	-	CASSLHMGGYEQYF	TGTGCCAGCAGTTTACATATGGGGGGCTACGAGCAGTACTTC
TRBD1	13	TRBJ1-5	TRBV11-2	-	CASSSQGAQPQHF	TGTGCCAGCAGCTCCCAGGGGGCTCAGCCCCAGCATTTT
TRBD2	15	TRBJ2-3	TRBV6-1	-	CASTPPAGGRDTQYF	TGTGCCAGCACCCCCCCAGCGGGAGGACGCGATACGCAGTATTTT
-	13	TRBJ1-2	TRBV2	-	CAGSLGGAYGYTF	TGTGCCGGATCGTTGGGTGGGGCCTATGGCTACACCTTC
-	13	TRBJ2-1	TRBV7-8	few	CASSSDSSNEQFF	TGTGCCAGCAGCTCGGACAGTTCAAATGAGCAGTTCTTC
TRBD1	13	TRBJ1-1	TRBV18	-	CASSPGTDTEAFF	TGTGCCAGCTCACCTGGGACAGACACTGAAGCTTTCTTT
-	16	TRBJ2-5	TRBV27	-	CASSAGDASGAGTQYF	TGTGCCAGCAGTGCCGGAGACGCTTCAGGGGCCGGGACCCAGTACTTC
-	13	TRBJ2-1	TRBV4-1	-	CASREVAGNEQFF	TGCGCCAGCAGAGAGGTAGCTGGCAATGAGCAGTTCTTC
TRBD2	15	TRBJ2-7	TRBV28	-	CASSLPQGGRVEQYF	TGTGCCAGCAGTTTACCGCAGGGTGGGAGGGTCGAGCAGTACTTC
-	15	TRBJ2-5	TRBV1	-	CTSSPSCGGQETQYF	TGCACCAGCAGCCCGTCATGTGGCGGGCAAGAGACCCAGTACTTC
TRBD2	16	TRBJ2-3	TRBV5-4	-	CASSRMTSGGANTQYF	TGTGCCAGCAGCCGAATGACTAGCGGGGGGGCAAATACGCAGTATTTT
-	12	TRBJ1-2	TRBV2	-	CASTLYGGLDTF	TGTGCCAGCACCCTGTATGGAGGGTTAGACACCTTC
TRBD1	14	TRBJ2-5	TRBV7-7	once	CASSLGGTGFDQYF	TGTGCTAGCAGCTTAGGGGGGACAGGGTTTGACCAGTACTTC
-	15	TRBJ1-5	TRBV2	-	CASSDSGVGNQPQHF	TGTGCCAGCAGTGACTCGGGGGTAGGGAATCAGCCCCAGCATTTT
-	13	TRBJ1-2	TRBV6-1	-	CASSERKFYGYTF	TGTGCCAGCAGTGAGAGAAAATTCTATGGCTACACCTTC
-	12	TRBJ1-5	TRBV5-6	-	CASSGGDQPQHF	TGTGCCAGCAGCGGGGGGGATCAGCCCCAGCATTTT
-	13	TRBJ2-5	TRBV15	-	CATSRDFRETQYF	TGTGCCACCAGCAGAGATTTTCGGGAGACCCAGTACTTC
TRBD1	14	TRBJ1-4	TRBV5-6	-	CASSLRGSSEKLFF	TGTGCCAGCAGCCTCAGGGGGTCGAGTGAAAAACTGTTTTTT
TRBD1	14	TRBJ1-4	TRBV5-6	-	CASSDQTGNEKLFF	TGTGCCAGCAGCGACCAGACAGGGAATGAAAAACTGTTTTTT
-	15	TRBJ2-7	TRBV10-2	-	CASSAPGGHLSEQYF	TGCGCCAGCAGTGCCCCGGGGGGCCACCTCTCCGAGCAGTACTTC
TRBD1	16	TRBJ1-1	TRBV10-3	-	CAISESTGGGNTEAFF	TGTGCCATCAGTGAGTCGACAGGGGGCGGGAACACTGAAGCTTTCTTT
-	12	TRBJ1-1	TRBV5-4	-	CASSLDRTEAFF	TGTGCCAGCAGCTTGGACAGGACTGAAGCTTTCTTT
TRBD2	13	TRBJ2-7	TRBV5-4	-	CASSAGGNYEQYF	TGTGCCAGCAGCGCCGGGGGGAACTACGAGCAGTACTTC
-	15	TRBJ1-6	TRBV5-1	few	CASSRVSSSNSPLHF	TGCGCCAGCAGCCGCGTTTCGTCCTCTAATTCACCCCTCCACTTT
TRBD1	13	TRBJ2-7	TRBV18	-	CASSLDRANEQYF	TGTGCCAGCTCACTCGACAGGGCCAACGAGCAGTACTTC
-	13	TRBJ1-1	TRBV5-1	few	CASSLLLDTEAFF	TGCGCCAGCAGCTTGTTACTCGACACTGAAGCTTTCTTT
-	15	TRBJ1-1	TRBV30	-	CAWSVGGVGNTEAFF	TGTGCCTGGAGTGTAGGGGGTGTCGGGAACACTGAAGCTTTCTTT
TRBD2	16	TRBJ2-1	TRBV4-1	-	CASSQERGRRYNEQFF	TGCGCCAGCAGCCAAGAGCGGGGGAGAAGGTACAATGAGCAGTTCTTC
-	13	TRBJ1-5	TRBV11-2	-	CASSLESGQPQHF	TGTGCCAGCAGCTTAGAGTCGGGGCAGCCCCAGCATTTT
-	13	TRBJ1-1	TRBV5-6	-	CASSLVGTTEAFF	TGTGCCAGCAGCTTGGTGGGGACTACTGAAGCTTTCTTT
-	12	TRBJ1-1	TRBV29-1	-	CSVARGDTEAFF	TGCAGCGTTGCGCGGGGGGACACTGAAGCTTTCTTT
-	13	TRBJ2-1	TRBV5-4	-	CASSLPGEFEQFF	TGTGCCAGCAGCCTACCAGGGGAATTTGAGCAGTTCTTC
-	15	TRBJ2-3	TRBV15	-	CATSRSPQSVDTQYF	TGTGCCACCAGCAGATCCCCCCAAAGCGTCGATACGCAGTATTTT
-	14	TRBJ1-1	TRBV2	-	CASSGQTGNTEAFF	TGTGCCAGCAGTGGGCAAACAGGGAACACTGAAGCTTTCTTT
-	13	TRBJ1-5	TRBV15	-	CATSKPGAQPQHF	TGTGCCACCAGCAAGCCAGGGGCCCAGCCCCAGCATTTT
TRBD2	13	TRBJ2-7	TRBV9	-	CASSVGREGEQYF	TGTGCCAGCAGCGTAGGTCGGGAGGGCGAGCAGTACTTC
TRBD2	16	TRBJ2-7	TRBV2	-	CASSTSSGASPYEQYF	TGTGCCAGCAGCACCTCTAGCGGGGCGTCACCCTACGAGCAGTACTTC
TRBD2	16	TRBJ2-5	TRBV5-1	-	CASSFRSSGGMETQYF	TGCGCCAGCAGCTTCAGGTCTAGCGGGGGAATGGAGACCCAGTACTTC